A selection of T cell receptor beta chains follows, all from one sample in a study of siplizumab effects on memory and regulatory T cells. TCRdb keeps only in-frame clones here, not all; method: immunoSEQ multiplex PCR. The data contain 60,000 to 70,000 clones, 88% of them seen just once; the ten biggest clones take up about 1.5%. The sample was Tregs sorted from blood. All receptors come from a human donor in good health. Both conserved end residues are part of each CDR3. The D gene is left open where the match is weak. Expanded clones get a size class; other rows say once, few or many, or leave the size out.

cdr3_aa: CASSLVAGRTEAFF
cdr3_nt: TGTGCCAGCAGCTTAGTCGCAGGGCGCACTGAAGCTTTCTTT
v_call: TRBV7-2
clone_size: -
d_call: -
j_call: TRBJ1-1

cdr3_aa: CASSTQQETQYF
cdr3_nt: TGTGCCAGCAGCACGCAACAAGAGACCCAGTACTTC
v_call: TRBV11-2
clone_size: -
d_call: -
j_call: TRBJ2-5

cdr3_aa: CASTKGGYNEQFF
cdr3_nt: TGTGCCAGCACAAAAGGAGGGTACAATGAGCAGTTCTTC
v_call: TRBV2
clone_size: -
d_call: -
j_call: TRBJ2-1

cdr3_aa: CASRRDRGGYGYTF
cdr3_nt: TGTGCCAGCCGCAGAGACAGGGGCGGCTATGGCTACACCTTC
v_call: TRBV5-4
clone_size: -
d_call: TRBD1
j_call: TRBJ1-2

cdr3_aa: CASSGAGGPYNEQFF
cdr3_nt: TGTGCCAGCAGTGGGGCAGGGGGCCCCTACAATGAGCAGTTCTTC
v_call: TRBV25-1
clone_size: -
d_call: TRBD1
j_call: TRBJ2-1

cdr3_aa: CAWSEGQGTRRYF
cdr3_nt: TGTGCCTGGAGTGAAGGACAGGGAACAAGGCGGTACTTC
v_call: TRBV30
clone_size: -
d_call: TRBD1
j_call: TRBJ2-7

cdr3_aa: CASSSQPRGQGAPANEKLFF
cdr3_nt: TGTGCCAGCAGCTCGCAACCCAGGGGCCAGGGGGCGCCGGCTAATGAAAAACTGTTTTTT
v_call: TRBV7-6
clone_size: -
d_call: TRBD1
j_call: TRBJ1-4

cdr3_aa: CASSQDGGGGNEKLFF
cdr3_nt: TGCGCCAGCAGCCAAGACGGGGGAGGGGGTAATGAAAAACTGTTTTTT
v_call: TRBV4-1
clone_size: -
d_call: -
j_call: TRBJ1-4

cdr3_aa: CASSRTETNEKLFF
cdr3_nt: TGTGCCAGCTCACGGACGGAAACTAATGAAAAACTGTTTTTT
v_call: TRBV18
clone_size: -
d_call: -
j_call: TRBJ1-4

cdr3_aa: CASMGTANTGELFF
cdr3_nt: TGTGCCAGTATGGGGACAGCGAACACCGGGGAGCTGTTTTTT
v_call: TRBV19
clone_size: -
d_call: TRBD1
j_call: TRBJ2-2

cdr3_aa: CASSQVPGIEKLFF
cdr3_nt: TGCGCCAGCAGCCAAGTTCCAGGGATTGAAAAACTGTTTTTT
v_call: TRBV4-1
clone_size: -
d_call: -
j_call: TRBJ1-4

cdr3_aa: CASSETWGFTGELFF
cdr3_nt: TGTGCCAGCAGTGAAACCTGGGGATTTACCGGGGAGCTGTTTTTT
v_call: TRBV6-1
clone_size: -
d_call: -
j_call: TRBJ2-2

cdr3_aa: CASSVSLAGGPVGDEQFF
cdr3_nt: TGTGCCAGCAGCGTAAGTCTAGCGGGAGGGCCTGTGGGGGATGAGCAGTTCTTC
v_call: TRBV9
clone_size: -
d_call: TRBD2
j_call: TRBJ2-1

cdr3_aa: CASSLGRNNQPQHF
cdr3_nt: TGTGCCAGCAGCTTAGGACGGAACAATCAGCCCCAGCATTTT
v_call: TRBV7-2
clone_size: -
d_call: -
j_call: TRBJ1-5

cdr3_aa: CAWLSGDITEAFF
cdr3_nt: TGTGCCTGGCTTTCGGGAGATATAACTGAAGCTTTCTTT
v_call: TRBV30
clone_size: few
d_call: -
j_call: TRBJ1-1

cdr3_aa: CASSLTRVGEQYF
cdr3_nt: TGCGCCAGCAGCTTGACGCGGGTAGGCGAGCAGTACTTC
v_call: TRBV5-1
clone_size: once
d_call: -
j_call: TRBJ2-7

cdr3_aa: CASSWRGTEEKLFF
cdr3_nt: TGTGCCAGTAGCTGGAGGGGGACGGAGGAAAAACTGTTTTTT
v_call: TRBV19
clone_size: -
d_call: -
j_call: TRBJ1-4

cdr3_aa: CASGGGPTEAFF
cdr3_nt: TGTGCCAGCGGCGGGGGGCCCACTGAAGCTTTCTTT
v_call: TRBV6-1
clone_size: medium-sized
d_call: -
j_call: TRBJ1-1

cdr3_aa: CASSLGRNIQYF
cdr3_nt: TGTGCCAGCAGCTTGGGACGAAACATTCAGTACTTC
v_call: TRBV5-6
clone_size: -
d_call: -
j_call: TRBJ2-4

cdr3_aa: CASSQAGSTDTQYF
cdr3_nt: TGTGCCAGTAGCCAAGCGGGGAGCACAGATACGCAGTATTTT
v_call: TRBV19
clone_size: -
d_call: TRBD2
j_call: TRBJ2-3

cdr3_aa: CASSEDRGFNEQFF
cdr3_nt: TGCGCCAGCAGTGAGGACAGGGGATTCAATGAGCAGTTCTTC
v_call: TRBV10-2
clone_size: few
d_call: TRBD1
j_call: TRBJ2-1

cdr3_aa: CASSLVVYQPQHF
cdr3_nt: TGTGCCAGCAGTTTAGTTGTGTATCAGCCCCAGCATTTT
v_call: TRBV27
clone_size: -
d_call: -
j_call: TRBJ1-5